This T cell receptor (beta chain) emerged from a study of T cells in Graves' hyperthyroidism and ophthalmopathy. Germline assignment: CDR1 LGHDT and CDR2 YNNKEL (reference sequence). This CDR3 comprises 15 residues. Deletions cut 3 bases from V and 0 bases from J, with 11 bases between. The sample holds many counts of this clonotype. The CDR3 regions of TCR beta were amplified from RNA transcripts. The study used the HTBI primer set for a first-round RT-PCR of the TCR CDR3. TCRdb processed the multiplex PCR reads anew with MiXCR; each CDR3 protein has one entry. The sample holds a few hundred thousand distinct CDR3 sequences, under 15% seen once. Stable Graves' hyperthyroidism meant no ophthalmopathy progression within 18 months. Each diagnosis was grounded in clinical symptoms, serum thyroxine and TRAb, thyroid ultrasound, and orbital computed tomography.

This receptor was identified in a woman aged 30 to 39 with Graves' hyperthyroidism. Specimen: blood. The V call is TRBV3-1, the J call TRBJ1-1, with D tentatively TRBD1 (6 bases). The CDR3 here is CASSHPGAMNTEAFF. The CDR3 DNA is TGTGCCAGCAGCCATCCAGGGGCGATGAACACTGAAGCTTTCTTT.